The clone carrying this T cell receptor (beta chain) was observed a few times. The sample is drawn from a study of T cells after yellow fever vaccination. At the level of the study: Those fractions that held only low numbers of cells were prepared using the SMART-Seq v4 Ultra Low Input RNA kit. Overall study results and limits: Abundant contaminating clonotypes from the bulk population could appear in FACS-sorted repertoires. Clones from primary vaccination mostly reappeared after the booster (roughly 97% CD4, just over 85% CD8).

Germline V gene sequence: CDR1 SQVTM, CDR2 ANQGSEA. The length of the CDR3 is 11 residues. With 1 base removed from V and 9 bases from J, the gap between germline ends came to 7 bases. The TCR cDNA carried a universal primer site and UMIs from 5'RACE template switching. Using its own MiXCR run on the 5' RACE reads, TCRdb lists one record per CDR3 protein. The sample includes tens of thousands of distinct CDR3 sequences, more than 6.5% of them seen just once. The clonotype originates from a man between 18 and 35 years old who received the YFV17D yellow fever vaccine. The V gene is TRBV29-1, the J gene TRBJ2-1; D might be TRBD1 (5 bases). The material was CD8+ T cells not binding an NS4B(214-222) dextramer, sorted from PBMCs, obtained around 45 days after the first yellow fever vaccination. As DNA, the CDR3 is TGCAGCGTTGAAGTGGGGCTTGAGCAGTTCTTC. It translates to CSVEVGLEQFF.